Listed here are 25 T cell receptor beta chains from one sample, sequenced in a study of blood T cell repertoires in COVID-19. Sequenced by immunoSEQ multiplex PCR; TCRdb stores in-frame clones only, minus some. The sample contains around 450,000 clones, around nine tenths of which appear only once. Sequencing was performed on PBMCs or T cells enriched from blood (not recorded which). The receptors derive from a woman under 30 with acute COVID-19.

The V call is TRBV6-4, the J call TRBJ2-1; TRBD2 aligns across 9 bases. With V trimmed by 3 bases and J by 8 bases, 11 bases remained unmatched. Germline loops: CDR1 MRHNA, CDR2 SNTAGT. The CDR3 covers 16 residues. CDR3 nucleotides: TGTGCCAGCAGTGAGCGGGGGGGCCAAGGTTGGGATGAGCAGTTCTTC. It yields the protein CASSERGGQGWDEQFF.

The sample holds one count of this clone. Other nucleotide sequences from this sample produce the same CDR3. CDR3 in DNA: TGTGCCAGCTCACCACAAGACAGCTACGAGCAGTACTTC. Its translation: CASSPQDSYEQYF. V usage is TRBV18 and J usage is TRBJ2-7; perhaps TRBD1 as D (5 bases). Trimming cost V 1 base and J 3 bases, with 7 bases left between them. Germline V gene lookup returns CDR1 KGHSH and CDR2 LQKENI. The CDR3 has 13 amino acids. The full variable domain, completed using reference TRBV18 and TRBJ2-7, is NAGVMQNPRHLVRRRGQEARLRCSPMKGHSHVYWYRQLPEEGLKFMVYLQKENIIDESGMPKERFSAEFPKEGPSILRIQQVVRGDSAAYFCASSPQDSYEQYFGPGTRLTVT.

This chain joins TRBV28 and TRBJ2-7; D not resolved. The V end lost 6 bases, the J end lost 1 base, and 13 bases lay between the germline ends. CDR1 and CDR2 from the germline V gene are MDHEN and SYDVKM. The CDR3 runs 14 residues. CDR3 in amino acids: CASSNGFLSYEQYF. CDR3 sequence (DNA): TGTGCCAGCAGCAATGGTTTTCTATCCTACGAGCAGTACTTC.

This clone was seen only once. This rearrangement joins TRBV7-2 to TRBJ2-1; the D gene is possibly TRBD2 (6 bases). V lost 8 bases and J 10 bases, leaving 15 bases between the germline ends. CDR1 SGHTA and CDR2 FQGNSA come from the germline V gene. This CDR3 has 12 residues. Here the CDR3 reads CASVTRGNEQFF. CDR3 nucleotide sequence: TGTGCCAGCGTAACCCGGGGGAACGAGCAGTTCTTC.

The table lists this clone with a count of one. V gene TRBV4-3 combines with J gene TRBJ2-3; 12 positions match TRBD2. The V segment lost 4 bases and the J segment 0 bases; nucleotides outside the gene matches: 8. Germline V gene lookup returns CDR1 LGHNA and CDR2 YSLEER. The CDR3 has 18 amino acids. The CDR3 DNA sequence: TGCGCCAGCAGCCCGGGACTAGCGGGCGCCTCTAGCACAGATACGCAGTATTTT. The encoded protein is CASSPGLAGASSTDTQYF.

The rearrangement joins TRBV5-1 to TRBJ2-5; perhaps TRBD1 as D (6 bases). The CDR3 runs 15 residues. Germline V lookup: CDR1 SGHRS, CDR2 YFSETQ. V dropped 0 bases and J dropped 2 bases, with 11 bases sitting between them. DNA of the CDR3: TGCGCCAGCAGCTTGGATGGGGGCCCGCAAGAGACCCAGTACTTC. Protein: CASSLDGGPQETQYF.

This clone was counted a single time. The chain combines TRBV24-1 with TRBJ2-3; 11 nucleotides agree with TRBD1. CDR1 is KGHDR and CDR2 is SFDVKD in the germline V gene. The CDR3 length is 16 residues. Unmatched junction bases numbered 8, after V lost 4 bases and J lost 6 bases. Written as DNA, the CDR3 is TGTGCCACCAGTGACCCTGGACAGGGGGCGGAGGATACGCAGTATTTT. As protein: CATSDPGQGAEDTQYF.

This clone has just one count. The rearrangement joins TRBV29-1 to TRBJ2-3; 8 bases map to TRBD2. CDR3 length: 15 residues. Germline CDR1 SQVTM, CDR2 ANQGSEA. After removal of 5 bases from V and 2 bases from J, the junction contained 9 bases not matched to a gene. As DNA, the CDR3 is TGCAGCGTTTCCCCCTGGCGGGAGGCCACAGATACGCAGTATTTT. Encoded protein: CSVSPWREATDTQYF.

CDR3 in amino acids: CASSLPPYGAGEYNEQFF. The CDR3 coding sequence is TGTGCCAGCAGCCTTCCACCCTACGGAGCGGGGGAATACAATGAGCAGTTCTTC. The chain couples TRBV3-1 (or the pseudogene TRBV3-2) to TRBJ2-1, with 8 bases matching TRBD2. This CDR3 comprises 18 residues. V shed 4 bases and J 4 bases; nucleotides not matched to a gene: 15. Germline lookup yields CDR1 LGHDT and CDR2 YNNKEL (reference sequence).

This sequence joins TRBV3-1 (or the pseudogene TRBV3-2) and TRBJ2-3; 7 bases line up with TRBD2. Trimming removed 2 bases from V and 3 bases from J; junction bases left unmatched: 2. Germline loops: CDR1 LGHDT, CDR2 YNNKEL (reference sequence). This CDR3 spans 14 amino acids. The CDR3 DNA sequence: TGTGCCAGCAGCCAAATCGGGGGGACAGATACGCAGTATTTT. Residues: CASSQIGGTDTQYF.

In this sample, this clone turned up a few times. The J gene is TRBJ1-2, the V gene TRBV7-8; TRBD1 matches 8 bases. Germline CDR1 and CDR2: SGHVS and FQNEAQ. J was trimmed by 4 bases and V by 3 bases; bases with no gene match: 13. CDR3 length: 17 residues. CDR3 sequence (DNA): TGTGCCAGCAGCTTCAAGAATAAAGGACAGGGTGGCTATGGCTACACCTTC. This translates into CASSFKNKGQGGYGYTF.

CDR3 residues: CASSIGTGYGYTF. For the CDR3, the DNA is TGTGCCAGCAGCATCGGGACAGGCTATGGCTACACCTTC. The V and J genes are TRBV5-5 and TRBJ1-2; 8 bases are shared with TRBD1. The V segment lost 4 bases and the J segment 4 bases; nucleotides outside the gene matches: 3. Germline-derived CDR1 and CDR2 are SGHKS and YYEKEE (reference sequence). CDR3 length: 13 amino acids.

The rearrangement links TRBV7-9 to TRBJ2-1; 14 bases map to TRBD2. CDR1 is SEHNR and CDR2 is FQNEAQ in the germline V gene (reference sequence). J was trimmed by 6 bases and V by 4 bases; bases with no gene match: 5. CDR3 length: 16 residues. DNA for the CDR3: TGTGCCAGCAGCTCCGGGACTAGCGGGAGCCCCAATGAGCAGTTCTTC. Translation gives CASSSGTSGSPNEQFF.

This sequence joins TRBV4-3 and TRBJ2-7; 7 bases line up with TRBD1. The V segment lost 0 bases and the J segment 2 bases; nucleotides outside the gene matches: 4. In germline, CDR1 is LGHNA, CDR2 YSLEER. CDR3 length: 15 residues. Here the CDR3 reads CASSQDRTGAYEQYF. In DNA form, the CDR3 reads TGCGCCAGCAGCCAAGATAGGACAGGCGCCTACGAGCAGTACTTC.

On this clone: A read error may account for a junction end that differs from germline. The chain joins TRBV7-9 to TRBJ1-2, with D unclear. CDR3 length equals 13 residues. Looked up from germline, CDR1 is SEHNR and CDR2 is FQNEAQ (reference sequence). CDR3 loop: CASRPSTDYGYTF. The CDR3 DNA is TGCGCCAGCAGACCGTCAACGGACTATGGCTACACCTTC.

The chain has TRBV7-9 and TRBJ2-7, with 9 bases aligning to TRBD1. The CDR3 contains 14 residues. Germline V gene sequence: CDR1 SEHNR, CDR2 FQNEAQ (reference sequence). Germline trimming cut 3 bases from V and 5 bases from J; bases unmatched to any gene: 5. CDR3 bases: TGTGCCAGCAGCTTCTGGGACAGGGCCAACGAGCAGTACTTC. This gives the protein CASSFWDRANEQYF.

This chain links TRBV4-2 with TRBJ1-3; D possibly corresponds to TRBD1 (5 bases). Trimming took 4 bases from V and 4 from J, leaving 8 bases between them. Germline CDR1 LGHNA, CDR2 YNFKEQ. The CDR3 runs to 13 residues. The CDR3 spells CASSPDNGNTIYF. The CDR3 coding sequence is TGTGCCAGCAGCCCGGACAACGGAAACACCATATATTTT.

This rearrangement joins TRBV7-2 to TRBJ2-2; perhaps TRBD2 as D (5 bases). There are 17 residues in the CDR3. The germline gives CDR1 SGHTA, CDR2 FQGNSA. The germline V and J ends were trimmed by 4 bases and 0 bases, with 15 bases remaining between them. The CDR3 reads CASSSTGPRANTGELFF. The CDR3 DNA sequence: TGTGCCAGCAGCTCTACCGGTCCGAGGGCGAACACCGGGGAGCTGTTTTTT.

V usage is TRBV2 and J usage is TRBJ1-2; 12 positions agree with TRBD1. The germline V gene encodes CDR1 SNHLY and CDR2 FYNNEI. With 7 bases clipped from V and 7 bases from J, the junction kept 13 bases outside the gene matches. This CDR3 is 16 amino acids long. The CDR3 DNA sequence: TGTGCCAGCAATCAGCGGGGACAGGGGGCAATGGGTGGCTACACCTTC. Translated, it gives CASNQRGQGAMGGYTF. Filled out from reference TRBV2 and TRBJ1-2, the complete variable domain reads EPEVTQTPSHQVTQMGQEVILRCVPISNHLYFYWYRQILGQKVEFLVSFYNNEISEKSEIFDDQFSVERPDGSNFTLKIRSTKLEDSAMYFCASNQRGQGAMGGYTFGSGTRLTVV.

This chain joins TRBV11-3 and TRBJ2-2; 10 bases are a match to TRBD1. The CDR3 runs 17 residues. CDR1 SGHNT and CDR2 YENEEA come from the germline V gene. V was pared by 5 bases and J by 7 bases, with 13 bases of the junction left unmatched. In DNA, the CDR3 is TGTGCCAGCAGCACGAAGACAGGGGGCGATGGGTTCGGGGAGCTGTTTTTT. Amino acid sequence: CASSTKTGGDGFGELFF.

The V and J genes are TRBV13 and TRBJ2-7, with 9 bases lining up with TRBD1. Germline CDR1 PRHDT, CDR2 FYEKMQ (reference sequence). V trimming: 5 bases; J trimming: 4 bases; junction bases outside the gene matches: 9. There are 15 residues in the CDR3. CDR3 in DNA: TGTGCCAGCAGCGGTCGACAGGGGGTCCCATACGAGCAGTACTTC. Translating gives CASSGRQGVPYEQYF.

Concerning this clone: This is likely a read error, given that the CDR3 carries no conserved phenylalanine or tryptophan at its end. It is unclear where the CDR3 begins or ends on the DNA, so no DNA is shown, and the CDR3 is as TCRdb lists it. This chain joins TRBV24-1 and TRBJ1-2. CDR1 is KGHDR and CDR2 is SFDVKD in the germline V gene. The CDR3 extends over 11 residues, inclusive of both ends. This CDR3 is CATSDQNSGVR.

This chain uses TRBV2 with TRBJ2-2, with TRBD2 as a possible D gene (7 bases). Germline V gene sequence: CDR1 SNHLY, CDR2 FYNNEI. The germline V and J ends were trimmed by 8 bases and 5 bases, with 18 bases remaining between them. This CDR3 spans 15 amino acids. For the CDR3, the DNA is TGTGCCAGCCGCCAGATAGGGGGGGGGACCGGGGAGCTGTTTTTT. It yields the protein CASRQIGGGTGELFF.

The rearrangement links TRBV3-1 (or the pseudogene TRBV3-2) to TRBJ2-7, with a tentative D call TRBD2 (6 bases). This CDR3 spans 15 amino acids. V dropped 0 bases and J dropped 6 bases, with 15 bases sitting between them. Germline CDR1 reads LGHDT; CDR2 reads YNNKEL (reference sequence). CDR3 sequence reads: CASSQDSGDLGEQYF. CDR3 DNA: TGTGCCAGCAGCCAAGATTCGGGGGACCTCGGCGAGCAGTACTTC.

The rearrangement links TRBV19 to TRBJ1-4, with D tentatively TRBD1 (6 bases). This CDR3 contains 12 residues. Trimming removed 5 bases at V and 8 bases at J, with 9 bases between. Germline V gene sequence: CDR1 LNHDA, CDR2 SQIVND (reference sequence). The CDR3 is CASSVTGEKLFF. The CDR3 DNA sequence: TGTGCCAGTAGTGTTACAGGGGAAAAACTGTTTTTT.